The clone carrying this T cell receptor beta chain was counted only a few times. The antigen remains unidentified. Four subsets defined by CD45RA and CD27 were sorted after CD3, CD4, CD8 and live/dead staining. This entry is derived from a study of naive and memory T cell subsets. Broader study findings: Naive repertoires, especially CD8, held a few larger clonotypes, possibly memory cells re-expressing CD45RA.

Two oligonucleotides, mixed equimolar, formed the beta constant-region primer covering TRBC1 and TRBC2. The ligated cDNA underwent four PCR rounds using SP2 and nested alpha and beta constant-region primers. The cDNA 3' end received a ligated single-stranded oligonucleotide carrying the SP2 primer and a 12-nucleotide UMI. One entry per CDR3 protein, called by TCRdb with MiXCR from the UMI-ligation and nested PCR reads. The sample has roughly 83,000 distinct CDR3 sequences, 11% seen once. The germline CDR1 and CDR2 sequences are DFQATT and SNEGSKA (reference sequence). The CDR3 contains 13 residues. V gave up 3 bases and J gave up 4 bases, with 10 bases separating them.

V and J are TRBV20-1 and TRBJ1-5; D remains ambiguous. Material for sequencing was naive CD4+ T cells from blood. This clonotype was obtained from a human donor in good health. The CDR3 is CSASVGRNQPQHF. Written as DNA, the CDR3 is TGCAGTGCTAGCGTCGGGCGTAATCAGCCCCAGCATTTT.